The source of this T cell receptor beta chain is a study of blood T cell repertoires in COVID-19. Study-level information: PBMCs, B-cell-depleted T cells, or T cells provided the cDNA or gDNA that made up the material.

In its sample, this clone was seen once. Using immunoSEQ multiplex PCR, the repertoire was profiled, and TCRdb retains in-frame clones only, with some absent. The sample has roughly 150,000 clones; 75% to 90% are singletons. The CDR3 contains 14 residues. V dropped 1 base and J dropped 5; count of bases not matched to a gene: 4. CDR1 and CDR2 from the germline V gene are SGDLS and YYNGEE. This TCR was recovered from a woman aged 40 to 55 who had been exposed to COVID-19. This chain uses TRBV9 with TRBJ2-7, with 9 bases that match TRBD1. Material for sequencing was PBMCs or T cells enriched from blood (not recorded which). CDR3: CASSVTGGWDEQYF. CDR3 bases: TGTGCCAGCAGCGTAACAGGGGGCTGGGACGAGCAGTACTTC. Looking up the rest from reference TRBV9 and TRBJ2-7 gives the full variable domain: DSGVTQTPKHLITATGQRVTLRCSPRSGDLSVYWYQQSLDQGLQFLIQYYNGEERAKGNILERFSAQQFPDLHSELNLSSLELGDSALYFCASSVTGGWDEQYFGPGTRLTVT.